Listed here is a single T cell receptor (beta chain). Its target is not known. This CDR3 contains 16 residues. Germline V gene data show CDR1 as MNHNS and CDR2 as SASEGT. Between the trimmed V and J ends, which lost 3 bases and 0 bases, there was a span of 12 bases. This sample is part of a study of OX40 agonist ivuxolimab in advanced cancers. In the study overall: Patients with prior anti-PD-1, anti-PD-L1 or anti-CTLA-4 therapy were eligible; about 40% had some.

TCRdb's table, derived via immunoSEQ multiplex PCR, lists solely in-frame clones and lacks some. Of some 95,000 clones listed, around 88% were seen once; the top ten hold roughly 0.52%. Study-wide findings and caveats: Still undetermined is the antigen specificity of the expanded peripheral T cells.

The chain uses TRBV6-1 and TRBJ1-3, with a weak D call TRBD1 (6 bases). The receptor was isolated from an adult with an advanced solid tumor such as melanoma, head and neck, liver or kidney cancer. Sequences were derived from CD4+ or CD8+ T cells sorted from blood, sampled in a trial of the OX40 agonist ivuxolimab. The CDR3 DNA is TGTGCCAGCAGTGACGGGACACTTTTCTCTGGAAACACCATATATTTT. The encoded protein is CASSDGTLFSGNTIYF.